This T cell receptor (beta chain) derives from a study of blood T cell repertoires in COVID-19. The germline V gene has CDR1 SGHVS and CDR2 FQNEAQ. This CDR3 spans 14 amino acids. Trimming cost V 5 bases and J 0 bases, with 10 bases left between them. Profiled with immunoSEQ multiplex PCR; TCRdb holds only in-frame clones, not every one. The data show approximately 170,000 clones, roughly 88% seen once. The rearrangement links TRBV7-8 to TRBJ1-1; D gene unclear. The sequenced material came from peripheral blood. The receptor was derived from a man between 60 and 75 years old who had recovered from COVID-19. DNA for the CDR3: TGTGCCAGCAGCGTACAGTCTATGAACACTGAAGCTTTCTTT. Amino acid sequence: CASSVQSMNTEAFF.